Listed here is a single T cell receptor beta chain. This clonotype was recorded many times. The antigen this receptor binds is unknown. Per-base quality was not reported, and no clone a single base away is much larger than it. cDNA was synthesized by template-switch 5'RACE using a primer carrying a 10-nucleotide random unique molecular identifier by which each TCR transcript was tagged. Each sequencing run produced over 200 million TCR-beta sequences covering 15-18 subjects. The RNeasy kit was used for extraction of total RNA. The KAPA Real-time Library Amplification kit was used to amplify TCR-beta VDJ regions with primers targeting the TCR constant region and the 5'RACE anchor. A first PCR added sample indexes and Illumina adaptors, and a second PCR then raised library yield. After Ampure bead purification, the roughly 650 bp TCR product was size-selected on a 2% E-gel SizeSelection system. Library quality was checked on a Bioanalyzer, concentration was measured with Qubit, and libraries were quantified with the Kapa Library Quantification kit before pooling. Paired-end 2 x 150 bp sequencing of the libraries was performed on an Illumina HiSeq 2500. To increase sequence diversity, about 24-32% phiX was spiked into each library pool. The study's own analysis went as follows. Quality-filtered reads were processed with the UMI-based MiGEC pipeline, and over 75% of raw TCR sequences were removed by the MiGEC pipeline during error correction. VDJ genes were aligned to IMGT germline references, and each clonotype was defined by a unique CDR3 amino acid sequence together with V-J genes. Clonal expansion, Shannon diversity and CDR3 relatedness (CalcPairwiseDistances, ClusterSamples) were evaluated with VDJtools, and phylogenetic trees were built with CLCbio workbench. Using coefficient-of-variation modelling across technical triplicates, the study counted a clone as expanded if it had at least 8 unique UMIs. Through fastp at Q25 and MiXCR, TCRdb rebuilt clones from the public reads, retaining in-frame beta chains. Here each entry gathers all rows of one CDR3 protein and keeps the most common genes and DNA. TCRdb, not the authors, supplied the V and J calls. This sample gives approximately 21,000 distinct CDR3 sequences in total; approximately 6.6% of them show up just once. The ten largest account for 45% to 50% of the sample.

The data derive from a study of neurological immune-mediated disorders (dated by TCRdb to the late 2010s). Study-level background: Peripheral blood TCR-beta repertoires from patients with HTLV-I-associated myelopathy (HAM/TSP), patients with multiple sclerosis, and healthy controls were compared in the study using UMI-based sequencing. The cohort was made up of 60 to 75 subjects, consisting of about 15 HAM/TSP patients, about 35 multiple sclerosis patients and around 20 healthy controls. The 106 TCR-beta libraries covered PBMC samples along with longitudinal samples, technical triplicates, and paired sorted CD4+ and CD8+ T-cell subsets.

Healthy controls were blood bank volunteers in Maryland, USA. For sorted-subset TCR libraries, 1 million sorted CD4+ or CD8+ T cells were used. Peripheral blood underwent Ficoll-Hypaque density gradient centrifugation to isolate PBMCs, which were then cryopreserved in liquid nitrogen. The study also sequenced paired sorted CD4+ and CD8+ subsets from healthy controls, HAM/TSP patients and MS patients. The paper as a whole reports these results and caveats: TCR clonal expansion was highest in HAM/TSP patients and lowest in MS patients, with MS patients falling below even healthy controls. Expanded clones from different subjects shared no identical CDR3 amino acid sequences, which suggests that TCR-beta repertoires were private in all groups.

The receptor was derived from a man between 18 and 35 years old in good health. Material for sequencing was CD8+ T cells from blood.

The DNA sequence is as follows: TGTGCCAGCAGCAAAGCGGGGGCCCTCTCCTACGAGCAGTACTTC. Translated, it reads CASSKAGALSYEQYF. The V and J segments used are TRBV9 and TRBJ2-7, and 8 junctional nucleotides match TRBD2. From a lookup of the germline V gene, CDR1 and CDR2 are SGDLS and YYNGEE. Trimming leaves V shorter by 4 bases and J shorter by 0 bases, with the junction holding 6 bases beyond the gene matches. From the cysteine up to the phenylalanine, the CDR3 has a length of 15 residues. Solely the CDR3 DNA is kept, with 45 bases framed from the first base.